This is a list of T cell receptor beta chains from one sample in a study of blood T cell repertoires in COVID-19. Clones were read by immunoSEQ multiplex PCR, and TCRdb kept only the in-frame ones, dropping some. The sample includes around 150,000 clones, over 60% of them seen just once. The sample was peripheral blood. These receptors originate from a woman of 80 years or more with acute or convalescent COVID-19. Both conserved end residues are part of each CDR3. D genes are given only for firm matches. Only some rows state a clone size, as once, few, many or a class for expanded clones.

TGTGCCAGCAGTTTAAGAGCGTCGGTTTTCGGGAATCAGCCCCAGCATTTT	CASSLRASVFGNQPQHF	TRBV27	NA	TRBJ1-5	NA
TGTGCCAGCGGTAACTGGAAAGGGGCGATGGATGAGCAGTTCTTC	CASGNWKGAMDEQFF	TRBV6-2/TRBV6-3	NA	TRBJ2-1	NA
TGCGCCAGCAGCTGGAATAGCGGGGGTTTTCTTGCCAGGGAAGATACGCAGTATTTT	CASSWNSGGFLAREDTQYF	TRBV5-1	NA	TRBJ2-3	TRBD2
TGTGCCAGCTCGCAGGGACAGGTGGACAATGAGCAGTTCTTC	CASSQGQVDNEQFF	TRBV18	NA	TRBJ2-1	TRBD1
TGTGCCAGCGCCTCCGGACAGGTATTCGGTGGCTACACCTTC	CASASGQVFGGYTF	TRBV6-5	NA	TRBJ1-2	TRBD1
TGTGCCAGTAGTATTCAGATCCAAGAGACCCAGTACTTC	CASSIQIQETQYF	TRBV19	few	TRBJ2-5	NA
TGCGCCAGCAGCCCAATAGCGGGAGTCGAGCAGTACTTC	CASSPIAGVEQYF	TRBV5-1	NA	TRBJ2-7	TRBD2
TGTGCCAGCAGTATTTATCGGGGCACTGAAGCTTTCTTT	CASSIYRGTEAFF	TRBV12-3/TRBV12-4	NA	TRBJ1-1	NA
TGTGCCAGCAGTTACCCCAGACAGGGAGGACCCTACGAGCAGTACTTC	CASSYPRQGGPYEQYF	TRBV6-2/TRBV6-3	once	TRBJ2-7	NA
TGTGCCAGCTCACCAGGGGGCCCTCCCACAGATACGCAGTATTTT	CASSPGGPPTDTQYF	TRBV18	few	TRBJ2-3	NA
TGTGCCAGCAGCGTAGGGACAGGGGGATGGAATGAGCAGTTCTTC	CASSVGTGGWNEQFF	TRBV9	NA	TRBJ2-1	TRBD1
TGTGCCAGCAGCTTATTGGTCCGCACAGGGGATTCAGGCACTGAAGCTTTCTTT	CASSLLVRTGDSGTEAFF	TRBV7-6	NA	TRBJ1-1	TRBD1
TGTGCCTGGAGTAGGCAGGAGGGTGAAAAACTGTTTTTT	CAWSRQEGEKLFF	TRBV30	NA	TRBJ1-4	NA
TGTGCCAGCAGTGGGGACAGTTTATTAGAAAAACTGTTTTTT	CASSGDSLLEKLFF	TRBV25-1	NA	TRBJ1-4	TRBD1
TGTGCCAGCAGTTTGAGAACTAACTATGGCTACACCTTC	CASSLRTNYGYTF	TRBV6-5	NA	TRBJ1-2	NA
TGCGCCAGCAGCTTGGGTGCCAGGCAGGCCGATACGCAGTATTTT	CASSLGARQADTQYF	TRBV5-1	NA	TRBJ2-3	NA
TGTGCCAGCTCACTAGATGCAGGGGGCCGAAACACCGGGGAGCTGTTTTTT	CASSLDAGGRNTGELFF	TRBV18	NA	TRBJ2-2	TRBD1
TGTGCCAGCAGGAAATCCACAGGGAGCTCCTACAATGAGCAGTTCTTC	CASRKSTGSSYNEQFF	TRBV2	NA	TRBJ2-1	NA
TGTGCCAGCGCCCAGGTTAACTATGGCTACACCTTC	CASAQVNYGYTF	TRBV11-2	NA	TRBJ1-2	NA
TGTGCCAGTACCCTAGGAGGCGGGGGGGCCGATACGCAGTATTTT	CASTLGGGGADTQYF	TRBV19	NA	TRBJ2-3	TRBD2
TGTGCCAGTAGTACCCAGACCTATAATTCACCCCTCCACTTT	CASSTQTYNSPLHF	TRBV19	NA	TRBJ1-6	NA
TGTGCCAGCTCACCCCGGGACAGCGATGGAAACACCATATATTTT	CASSPRDSDGNTIYF	TRBV18	NA	TRBJ1-3	TRBD1
TGCAGCGTTGAAGGCCCGACAGGGAGTGAGCAGTTCTTC	CSVEGPTGSEQFF	TRBV29-1	NA	TRBJ2-1	TRBD1